This TCR beta chain came from a study of blood T cell repertoires in COVID-19. Study overall: Acute and convalescent COVID-19 samples came from the United States, Italy and Spain.

Trimming took 10 bases from V and 5 from J, leaving 17 bases between them. The CDR3 has 13 amino acids. Germline values: CDR1 MNHEY, CDR2 SVGAGI. Per the original methods: Reference gene primer amplification in the assay estimated nucleated cell counts. Here immunoSEQ multiplex PCR was the method, and the copy in TCRdb shows in-frame clones only, minus some. V and J calls and clone size follow that table, whereas D and trimming were derived from the DNA. The sample includes some 290,000 clones, about 85% seen only once; the top ten take less than 4.5%. The sequenced sample consisted of peripheral blood. V gene TRBV6-5 combines with J gene TRBJ2-5; tentatively, D is TRBD1 (5 bases). This receptor was obtained from a young man with active or convalescent COVID-19. The CDR3 DNA sequence: TGTGCCACTTCGGACATTGGGTGGGAGACCCAGTACTTC. Translating it yields CATSDIGWETQYF.